This T cell receptor beta chain comes out of a study of identical twins. Germline V gene lookup returns CDR1 SGHAT and CDR2 FQNNGV. Trimming removed 6 bases from V and 4 bases from J; junction bases left unmatched: 6. This CDR3 comprises 15 residues. TCRdb redid the calling of the 5' RACE reads with MiXCR, one entry per CDR3 protein. The sample has 1.5 million to 2 million distinct CDR3 sequences; about 32% are singletons. The chain uses TRBV11-2 and TRBJ2-3; 11 nucleotides match TRBD2. The receptor's source is a newborn girl in good health. The sample taken for sequencing was cord blood. The CDR3 bases are TGTGCCAGCAGTTGGGGTAGCGGGGGGGCAGATACGCAGTATTTT. Its translation is CASSWGSGGADTQYF.